Listed here is a single TCR beta chain. What it binds is not known. This specimen comes from a study of T cells in Graves' hyperthyroidism and ophthalmopathy. General study findings and limits: Progression to ophthalmopathy was predicted a median of 6.5 months early. Separating ophthalmopathy from stable hyperthyroidism was achieved by a 13 V-J model. Blood samples included most of the expanded thyroid clonotypes exceeding 0.001.

In making diagnoses, clinical symptoms, serum thyroxine and TRAb, thyroid ultrasound and orbital computed tomography were all used. TCR beta CDR3 regions were amplified from RNA transcripts. HTBI primers drove first-round RT-PCR of the TCR CDR3. A single record per CDR3 protein comes from TCRdb applying MiXCR to the multiplex PCR reads. Of 500,000 to 600,000 distinct CDR3 sequences in the sample, about 46% are singletons; the top ten hold about 45%. Per the germline V gene, CDR1 is KGHDR and CDR2 is SFDVKD. CDR3 length: 14 residues. With 5 bases removed from V and 10 bases from J, the gap between germline ends came to 18 bases.

Sequencing was carried out using peripheral blood or thyroid tissue (not recorded which). The V gene is TRBV24-1, the J gene TRBJ2-3, with D hard to call. This TCR came from an adult woman with Graves' disease, either hyperthyroidism or ophthalmopathy (not recorded which). The CDR3 protein is CATSVAGADRAQYF. The CDR3 DNA reads TGTGCCACCAGTGTGGCCGGCGCAGATCGGGCGCAGTATTTT.